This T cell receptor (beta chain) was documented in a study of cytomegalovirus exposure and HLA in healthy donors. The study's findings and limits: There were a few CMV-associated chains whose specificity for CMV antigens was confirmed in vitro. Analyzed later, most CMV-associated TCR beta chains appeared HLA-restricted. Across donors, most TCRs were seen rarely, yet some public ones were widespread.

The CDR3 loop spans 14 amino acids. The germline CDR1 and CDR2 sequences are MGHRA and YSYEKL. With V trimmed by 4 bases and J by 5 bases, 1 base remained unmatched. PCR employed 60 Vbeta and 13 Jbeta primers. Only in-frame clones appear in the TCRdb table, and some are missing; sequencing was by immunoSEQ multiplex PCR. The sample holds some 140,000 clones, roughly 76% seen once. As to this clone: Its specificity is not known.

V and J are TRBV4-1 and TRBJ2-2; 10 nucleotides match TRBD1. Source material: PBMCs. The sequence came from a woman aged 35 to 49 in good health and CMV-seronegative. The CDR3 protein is CASSPGQGTGELFF. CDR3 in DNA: TGCGCCAGCAGCCCGGGACAGGGGACCGGGGAGCTGTTTTTT.